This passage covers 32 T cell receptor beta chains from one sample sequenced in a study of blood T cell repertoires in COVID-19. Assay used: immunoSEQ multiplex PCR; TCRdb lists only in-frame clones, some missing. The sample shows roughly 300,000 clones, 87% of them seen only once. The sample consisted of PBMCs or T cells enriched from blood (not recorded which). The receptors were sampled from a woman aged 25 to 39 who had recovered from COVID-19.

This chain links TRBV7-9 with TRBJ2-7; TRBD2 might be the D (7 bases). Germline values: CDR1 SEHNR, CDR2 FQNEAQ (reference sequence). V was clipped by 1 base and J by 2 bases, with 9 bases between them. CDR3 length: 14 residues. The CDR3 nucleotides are TGTGCCAGCAGCTTAGGGGGGGGCACCTACGAGCAGTACTTC. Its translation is CASSLGGGTYEQYF.

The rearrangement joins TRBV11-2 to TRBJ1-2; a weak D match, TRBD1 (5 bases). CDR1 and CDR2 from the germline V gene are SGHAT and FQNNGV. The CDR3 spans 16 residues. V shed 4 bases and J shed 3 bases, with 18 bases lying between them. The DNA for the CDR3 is TGTGCCAGCAGCTCGCCGGTTGGGGGGAGTGACTATGGCTACACCTTC. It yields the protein CASSSPVGGSDYGYTF.

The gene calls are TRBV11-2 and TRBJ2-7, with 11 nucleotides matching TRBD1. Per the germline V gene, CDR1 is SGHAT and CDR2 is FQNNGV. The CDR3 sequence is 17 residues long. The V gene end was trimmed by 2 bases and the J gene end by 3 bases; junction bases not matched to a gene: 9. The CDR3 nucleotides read TGTGCCAGCAGCTTATTCTCCTCGGGACAGGGGGACTACGAGCAGTACTTC. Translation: CASSLFSSGQGDYEQYF.

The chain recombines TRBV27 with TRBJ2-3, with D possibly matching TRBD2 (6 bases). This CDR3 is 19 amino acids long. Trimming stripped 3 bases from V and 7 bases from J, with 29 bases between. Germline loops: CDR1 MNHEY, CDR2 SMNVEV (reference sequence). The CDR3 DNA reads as TGTGCCAGCAGTTTCCACCTCCTGACTACACGGGGGACGTCGTATACGCAGTATTTT. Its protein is CASSFHLLTTRGTSYTQYF.

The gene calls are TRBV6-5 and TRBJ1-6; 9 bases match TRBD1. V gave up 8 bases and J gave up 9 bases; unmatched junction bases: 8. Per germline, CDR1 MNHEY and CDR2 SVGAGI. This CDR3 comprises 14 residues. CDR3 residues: CASRSQGASSPLHF. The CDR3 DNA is TGTGCCAGCCGATCACAGGGGGCGAGTTCACCCCTCCACTTT.

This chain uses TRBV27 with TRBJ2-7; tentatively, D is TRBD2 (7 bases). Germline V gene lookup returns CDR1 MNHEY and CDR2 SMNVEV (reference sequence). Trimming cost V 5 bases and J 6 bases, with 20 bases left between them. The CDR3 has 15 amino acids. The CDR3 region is CASSPSTLGGPEQYF. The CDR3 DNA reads TGTGCCAGCAGTCCCTCCACCTTGGGGGGGCCCGAGCAGTACTTC.

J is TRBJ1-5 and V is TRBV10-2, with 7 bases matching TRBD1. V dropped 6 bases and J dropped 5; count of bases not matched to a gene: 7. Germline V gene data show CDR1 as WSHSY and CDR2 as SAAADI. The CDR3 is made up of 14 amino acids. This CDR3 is CASSPDREDQPQHF. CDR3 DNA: TGCGCCAGCAGCCCAGACAGGGAAGATCAGCCCCAGCATTTT.

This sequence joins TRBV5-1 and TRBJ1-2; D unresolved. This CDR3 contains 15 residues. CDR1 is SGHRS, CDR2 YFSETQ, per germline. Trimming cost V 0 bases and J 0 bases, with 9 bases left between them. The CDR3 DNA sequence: TGCGCCAGCAGCTTGGGCGGTACAACTAACTATGGCTACACCTTC. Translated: CASSLGGTTNYGYTF.

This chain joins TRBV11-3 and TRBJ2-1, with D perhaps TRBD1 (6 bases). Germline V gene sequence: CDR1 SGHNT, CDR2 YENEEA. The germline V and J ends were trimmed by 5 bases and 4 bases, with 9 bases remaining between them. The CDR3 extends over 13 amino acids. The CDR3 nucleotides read TGTGCCAGCAGCCCAGGACAGTACAATGAGCAGTTCTTC. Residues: CASSPGQYNEQFF.

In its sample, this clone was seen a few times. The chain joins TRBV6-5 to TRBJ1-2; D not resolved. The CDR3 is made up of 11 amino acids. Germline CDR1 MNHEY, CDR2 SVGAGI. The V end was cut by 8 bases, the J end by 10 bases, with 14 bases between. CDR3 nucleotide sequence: TGTGCCAGCCGGAGGAATAGGGACTACACCTTC. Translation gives CASRRNRDYTF.

As DNA, the CDR3 is TGTGCCAGCAGGAATACTCTCGGACAGGGAGTCACCGGGGAGCTGTTTTTT. Translated: CASRNTLGQGVTGELFF. The chain combines TRBV7-6 with TRBJ2-2; 8 positions match TRBD1. The CDR3 is 17 amino acids. The V segment lost 6 bases and the J segment 4 bases; nucleotides outside the gene matches: 13. Germline CDR1 SGHVS, CDR2 FNYEAQ.

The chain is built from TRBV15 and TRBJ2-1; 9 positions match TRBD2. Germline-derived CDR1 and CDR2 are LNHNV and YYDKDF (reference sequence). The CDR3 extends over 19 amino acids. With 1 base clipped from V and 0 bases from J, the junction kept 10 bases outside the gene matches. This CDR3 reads CATSRGAGGPRSSYNEQFF. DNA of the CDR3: TGTGCCACCAGCAGAGGTGCGGGGGGGCCTCGGAGCTCCTACAATGAGCAGTTCTTC.

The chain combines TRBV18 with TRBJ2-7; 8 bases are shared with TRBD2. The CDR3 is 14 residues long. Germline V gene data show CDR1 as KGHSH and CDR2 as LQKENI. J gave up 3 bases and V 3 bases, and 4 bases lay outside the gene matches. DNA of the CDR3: TGTGCCAGCTCACCGCCGGGGACTAGCTACGAGCAGTACTTC. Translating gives CASSPPGTSYEQYF.

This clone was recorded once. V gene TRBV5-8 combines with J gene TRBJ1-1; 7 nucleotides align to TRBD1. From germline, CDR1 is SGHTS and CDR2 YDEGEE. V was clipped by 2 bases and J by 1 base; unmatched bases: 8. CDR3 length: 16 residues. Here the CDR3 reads CASSFGPGTENTEAFF. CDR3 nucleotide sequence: TGTGCCAGCAGCTTTGGCCCCGGGACAGAGAACACTGAAGCTTTCTTT.

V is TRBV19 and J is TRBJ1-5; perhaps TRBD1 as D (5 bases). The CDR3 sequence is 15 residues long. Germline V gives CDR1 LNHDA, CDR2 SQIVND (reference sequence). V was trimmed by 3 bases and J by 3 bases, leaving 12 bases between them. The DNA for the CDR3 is TGTGCCAGTAGTATTATAAGGGACTCCAATCAGCCCCAGCATTTT. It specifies CASSIIRDSNQPQHF.

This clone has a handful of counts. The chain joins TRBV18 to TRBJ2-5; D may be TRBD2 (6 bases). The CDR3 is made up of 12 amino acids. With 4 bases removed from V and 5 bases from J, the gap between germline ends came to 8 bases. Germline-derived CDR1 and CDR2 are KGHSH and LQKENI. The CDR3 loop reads CASSQSGETQYF. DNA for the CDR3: TGTGCCAGCTCACAAAGCGGGGAGACCCAGTACTTC.

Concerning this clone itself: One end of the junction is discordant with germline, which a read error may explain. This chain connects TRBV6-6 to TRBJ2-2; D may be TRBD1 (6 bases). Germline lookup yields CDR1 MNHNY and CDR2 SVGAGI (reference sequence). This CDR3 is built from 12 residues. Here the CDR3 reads CASSPSPGELFF. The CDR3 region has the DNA TGTGCCAGCAGTCCCTCCCCAGGGGAACTGTTTTTT.

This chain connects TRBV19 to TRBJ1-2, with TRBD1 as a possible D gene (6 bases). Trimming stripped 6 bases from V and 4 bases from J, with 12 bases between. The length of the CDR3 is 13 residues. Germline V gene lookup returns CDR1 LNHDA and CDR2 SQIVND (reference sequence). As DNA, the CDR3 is TGTGCCAGTAGGACAGGAGGAAGCTATGGCTACACCTTC. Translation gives CASRTGGSYGYTF. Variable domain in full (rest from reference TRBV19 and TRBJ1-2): DGGITQSPKYLFRKEGQNVTLSCEQNLNHDAMYWYRQDPGQGLRLIYYSQIVNDFQKGDIAEGYSVSREKKESFPLTVTSAQKNPTAFYLCASRTGGSYGYTFGSGTRLTVV.

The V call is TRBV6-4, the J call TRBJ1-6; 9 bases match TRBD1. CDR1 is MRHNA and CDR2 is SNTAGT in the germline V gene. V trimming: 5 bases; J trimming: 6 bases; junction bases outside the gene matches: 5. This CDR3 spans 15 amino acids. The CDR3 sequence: CASSPQGAFNSPLHF. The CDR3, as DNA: TGTGCCAGCAGTCCACAGGGGGCCTTTAATTCACCCCTCCACTTT.

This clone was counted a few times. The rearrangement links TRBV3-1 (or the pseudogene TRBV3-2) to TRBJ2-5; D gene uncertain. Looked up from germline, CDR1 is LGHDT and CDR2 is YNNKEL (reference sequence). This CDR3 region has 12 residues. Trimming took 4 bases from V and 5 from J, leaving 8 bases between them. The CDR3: CASSLLGETQYF. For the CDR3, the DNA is TGTGCCAGCAGCCTCCTCGGGGAGACCCAGTACTTC.

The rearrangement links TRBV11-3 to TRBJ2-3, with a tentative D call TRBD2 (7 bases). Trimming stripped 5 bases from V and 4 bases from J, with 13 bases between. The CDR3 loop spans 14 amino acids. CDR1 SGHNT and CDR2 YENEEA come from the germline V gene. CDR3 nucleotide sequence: TGTGCCAGCAGCCGTGGGGGGGGCGCAGATACGCAGTATTTT. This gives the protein CASSRGGGADTQYF.

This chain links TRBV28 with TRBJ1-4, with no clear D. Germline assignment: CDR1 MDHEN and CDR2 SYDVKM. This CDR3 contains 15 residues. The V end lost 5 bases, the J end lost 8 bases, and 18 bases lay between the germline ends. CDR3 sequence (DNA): TGTGCCAGCAGTCCCCCAGGCGGGGAGAGAGAAAAACTGTTTTTT. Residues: CASSPPGGEREKLFF.

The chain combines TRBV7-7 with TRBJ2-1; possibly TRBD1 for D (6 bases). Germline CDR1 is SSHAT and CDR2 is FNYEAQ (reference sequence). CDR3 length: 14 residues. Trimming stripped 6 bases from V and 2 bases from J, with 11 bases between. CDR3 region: CASSLSGAYNEQFF. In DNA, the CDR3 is TGTGCCAGCAGTTTATCAGGGGCCTACAATGAGCAGTTCTTC.

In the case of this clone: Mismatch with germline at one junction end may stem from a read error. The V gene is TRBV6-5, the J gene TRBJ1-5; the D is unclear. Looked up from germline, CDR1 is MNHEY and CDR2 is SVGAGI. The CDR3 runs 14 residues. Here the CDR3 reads CASSDSRGNQPQHF. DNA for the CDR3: TGTGCCAGCAGTGACTCCCGGGGCAATCAGCCCCAGCATTTT.

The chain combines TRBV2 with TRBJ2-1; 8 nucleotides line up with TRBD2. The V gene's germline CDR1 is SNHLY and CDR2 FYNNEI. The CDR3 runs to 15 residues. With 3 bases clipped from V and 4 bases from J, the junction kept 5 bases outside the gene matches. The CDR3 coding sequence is TGTGCCAGCAGTGACGAGACTAGCGCATACAATGAGCAGTTCTTC. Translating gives CASSDETSAYNEQFF.

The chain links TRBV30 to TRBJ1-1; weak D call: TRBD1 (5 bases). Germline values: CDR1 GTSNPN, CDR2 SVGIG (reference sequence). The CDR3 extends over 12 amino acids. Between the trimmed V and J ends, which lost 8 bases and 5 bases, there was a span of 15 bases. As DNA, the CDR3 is TGTGCCGTGACGGGGGGAAGGACTGAAGCTTTCTTT. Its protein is CAVTGGRTEAFF.

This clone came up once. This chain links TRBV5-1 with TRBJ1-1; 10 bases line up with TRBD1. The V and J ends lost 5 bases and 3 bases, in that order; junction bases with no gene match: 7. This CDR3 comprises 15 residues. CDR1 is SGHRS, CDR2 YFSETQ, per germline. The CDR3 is CASSSGTGVDTEAFF. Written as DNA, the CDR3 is TGCGCCAGCAGTTCAGGGACAGGGGTAGACACTGAAGCTTTCTTT.

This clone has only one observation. In DNA form, the CDR3 reads TGTGCCACCAGTGACTCCCGGGACAGGGGGTATGGCTACACCTTC. Its protein is CATSDSRDRGYGYTF. The chain combines TRBV24-1 with TRBJ1-2; 11 bases fit TRBD1. The V gene's germline CDR1 is KGHDR and CDR2 SFDVKD. The V gene end was trimmed by 4 bases and the J gene end by 5 bases; junction bases not matched to a gene: 5. This CDR3 spans 15 amino acids.

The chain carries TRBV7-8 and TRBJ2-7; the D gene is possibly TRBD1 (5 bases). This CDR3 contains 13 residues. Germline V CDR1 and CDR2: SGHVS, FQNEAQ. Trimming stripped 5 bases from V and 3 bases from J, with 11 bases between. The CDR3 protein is CASSPGSFYEQYF. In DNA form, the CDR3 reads TGTGCCAGCAGCCCAGGGTCCTTCTACGAGCAGTACTTC.

The CDR3, as DNA: TGTGCCAGCAGACCGACCGGGGTAGAGGCTTTCTTT. Translating gives CASRPTGVEAFF. The rearrangement uses TRBV6-5 and TRBJ1-1; no definite D call. Looked up from germline, CDR1 is MNHEY and CDR2 is SVGAGI. Trimming cost V 6 bases and J 11 bases, with 16 bases left between them. This CDR3 spans 12 amino acids.

CDR3 region: CASRAVSYEQYF. CDR3 DNA sequence: TGTGCCAGCAGGGCTGTTTCCTACGAGCAGTACTTC. This sequence joins TRBV2 and TRBJ2-7; no clear D. The CDR3 totals 12 residues. V dropped 6 bases and J dropped 1 base, with 7 bases sitting between them. CDR1 and CDR2 (germline): SNHLY, FYNNEI.

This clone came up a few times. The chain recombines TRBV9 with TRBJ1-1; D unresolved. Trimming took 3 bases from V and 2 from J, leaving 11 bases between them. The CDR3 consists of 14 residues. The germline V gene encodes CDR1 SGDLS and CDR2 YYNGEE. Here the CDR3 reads CASSALQVNTEAFF. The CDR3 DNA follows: TGTGCCAGCAGCGCCCTTCAGGTTAACACTGAAGCTTTCTTT.